This TCR beta chain was documented in a study of cytotoxic CD8 clonotypes in ibrutinib-treated CLL. Background on the study: Partial responses totalled approximately 25 and complete responses 2; after median approximately 62 months, 14 remained remitted and around twelve progressed. Sample averages reached around 260,000 productive templates and 94,082 productive rearrangements. Response samples came after a median 12 months of treatment, range 6 to 36.

Clones were read by immunoSEQ multiplex PCR, and TCRdb kept only the in-frame ones, dropping some. The sample has about 150,000 clones; roughly 76% are singletons. With V trimmed by 6 bases and J by 5 bases, 5 bases remained unmatched. Germline loops: CDR1 ENHRY, CDR2 SYGVKD. The CDR3 is 13 residues long. This chain connects TRBV10-3 to TRBJ1-1, with TRBD1 matching over 8 bases. The clonotype comes from a human donor with chronic lymphocytic leukemia. The source was PBMCs, collected after 24 months of ibrutinib treatment. CDR3 amino acids: CAISATGGTEAFF. The CDR3, as DNA: TGTGCCATCAGCGCAACAGGGGGTACTGAAGCTTTCTTT.